This T cell receptor (beta chain) originates from a study of glioma-infiltrating T cells (dated by TCRdb to 2016 to 2017). Regarding the study in general: TCR alpha- and beta-chain repertoires were sequenced from glioma tissue, non-neoplastic brain tissue and matched peripheral blood mononuclear cells. The paired cohort was made up of three low-grade glioma patients, eight primary glioblastoma patients and three non-glioma patients who contributed non-neoplastic brain tissue. To gauge divergence between tissue and blood T-cell populations, every tissue-infiltrating repertoire was compared against the peripheral blood repertoire from the same patient.

The iRepertoire nested amplicon-rescue multiplex PCR (arm-PCR) platform was used to amplify TCR alpha and beta CDR3 regions from RNA. One-step reverse transcription and amplification used roughly 95-450 ng of tissue mRNA or PBMC total RNA as input. Following bead purification, Illumina adapters were added by a secondary multiplex PCR, and the libraries were gel-purified between 200 and 400 bp. Libraries carried internal 6-nucleotide barcodes used for demultiplexing. Libraries were sequenced on an Illumina MiSeq with 2x220 or 2x250 nucleotide paired-end reads. Turning to the authors' computational methods: Paired reads were merged using FLASH 1.2.11 and aligned with BWA-MEM to the GRCh37 human genome, and TRA and TRB reads were then extracted. For V and J assignment, an IMGT-derived reference of cassette sequences and CDR3 motifs that included pseudogenes was used. Reads were translated in three frames, and productive CDR3s were defined as those with a C...FGXG motif and no stop codons. Unique combinations of V-J cassette pair and CDR3 amino acid sequence were defined as clonotypes. Hamming distance filtering was applied to reads, with thresholds set by the sequence error rate of each sample in mapped regions. Using fastp at Q25 and MiXCR, TCRdb reprocessed the public reads and kept productive beta chains. Entries that share a CDR3 protein sequence are merged under the most common genes and DNA. Clone size and V and J calls follow TCRdb, not the original study. The sample table lists around 130,000 distinct CDR3 sequences, approximately 24% of them with a count of one. Of the sample, over 25% falls within the top ten clones.

There are a few counts of this clonotype. Its antigen target is currently unknown. The sample holds no much larger clone one base away, and base qualities are not on file. V was cut back by 6 bases and J by 0 bases, leaving a gap of 18 bases between them. Its CDR3 holds 16 amino acids, cysteine through phenylalanine. The read is trimmed to its CDR3 DNA, 48 bases read in frame from base 1. From a lookup of the germline V gene (reference sequence), CDR1 and CDR2 are DFQATT and SNEGSKA. General study outcomes and caveats: Group comparisons rested on small numbers: three non-neoplastic, three low-grade glioma and fewer than 10 glioblastoma patients. Very few CDR3 sequences were found to be shared between tissue and blood, and this scarcity was attributed to high CDR3 diversity and limited sampling. VJ-independent divergence between tissue and blood was found to be below expectation in non-neoplastic patients but above expectation in all gliomas, particularly low-grade gliomas.

This TCR derives from a human donor with low-grade glioma or glioblastoma, undergoing nonglioma brain surgery, or in good health (not recorded which). The sequencing sample was made of glioma tissue, nonneoplastic brain tissue, or PBMCs (not recorded which). The chain was built from TRBV20-1 and TRBJ1-5; the D gene cannot be named for sure. The sequenced DNA: TGCAGTGCCAGGTCACCCAATATTAATAGCAATCAGCCCCAGCATTTT. Its translation is CSARSPNINSNQPQHF.